This T cell receptor beta chain was identified in a study of blood T cells in healthy people across ages. This clonotype was detected ten times or more. For the second PCR, which ran for about 6 to 11 cycles, a sample-barcoded 5' primer and a J-beta primer mix were used. Each CDR3 protein is one row after TCRdb ran MiXCR on the 5' RACE reads. The profile shows about 650,000 distinct CDR3 sequences, about 30% of them singletons. The CDR3 extends over 17 amino acids. V lost 5 bases and J lost 0, with 18 bases in between. The genes are TRBV12-3 or TRBV12-4 and TRBJ2-3; D is perhaps TRBD1 (6 bases). The source of this sequence is a woman older than 75 in good health. The sequenced sample was blood. In DNA, the CDR3 is TGTGCCAGCAGTCACGACAGGACCGGATATAGCACAGATACGCAGTATTTT. As protein: CASSHDRTGYSTDTQYF.